The rows below give T cell receptor beta chains drawn from one sample of a study of CD8 T cells in Susac syndrome. From the immunoSEQ multiplex PCR reads, TCRdb called clonotypes with MiXCR, one entry per CDR3 protein. The sample contains about 400,000 distinct CDR3 sequences, 75% to 90% of which appear only once. Sequencing used CD8+ T cells from PBMCs. All receptors come from a human donor with multiple sclerosis. CDR3s include the opening cysteine and the closing phenylalanine or tryptophan. Fields, in order: clone size, V gene, J gene, D gene, CDR3 DNA, CDR3 protein. D genes are given only for firm matches. The size of a clone is reported for some rows only, either as once, few or many, or as a class for expanded clones.

NA	TRBV4-1	TRBJ1-2	TRBD1	TGCGCCAGCAGCCAAGAACCTACAGGGGTAATCGGCTACACCTTC	CASSQEPTGVIGYTF
NA	TRBV5-1	TRBJ1-1	NA	TGCGCCAGCAGCTACGGGGAAGGGGTGGACACTGAAGCTTTCTTT	CASSYGEGVDTEAFF
NA	TRBV6-5	TRBJ2-2	TRBD2	TGTGCCAGCAGTTATTCACTAGCGGGATCAACCGGGGAGCTGTTTTTT	CASSYSLAGSTGELFF
NA	TRBV10-3	TRBJ1-1	TRBD1	TGTGCCATCAAACCGGGACAGGGGAACACTGAAGCTTTCTTT	CAIKPGQGNTEAFF
NA	TRBV6-6	TRBJ2-3	NA	TGTGCCAGCAGTTCAGGAGGGGGGAGGGATACGCAGTATTTT	CASSSGGGRDTQYF
NA	TRBV9	TRBJ1-6	NA	TGTGCCAGCAGCCCCGGACAGAATAATTCACCCCTCCACTTT	CASSPGQNNSPLHF
NA	TRBV19	TRBJ1-1	NA	TGTGCCAGTAGTAATAAAGGGGCGCCCTGGGACACTGAAGCTTTCTTT	CASSNKGAPWDTEAFF
NA	TRBV27	TRBJ1-1	NA	NA	CASSSSPGEAFF
NA	TRBV25-1	TRBJ2-3	TRBD1	TGTGCCAGCAGTGAAATCGGACAGGGAGTTTCAGATACGCAGTATTTT	CASSEIGQGVSDTQYF
once	TRBV7-6	TRBJ2-7	NA	TGTGCCAGCAGCTCGACAGAGGGCGAGCAGTACTTC	CASSSTEGEQYF
NA	TRBV3-1	TRBJ2-3	NA	TGTGCCAGCAGCCAAGAGGGGGTGGAGGGATTATCTAGCACAGATACGCAGTATTTT	CASSQEGVEGLSSTDTQYF
NA	TRBV5-4	TRBJ1-1	NA	TGTGCCAGTCTCGCTTCCGGCGACACTGAAGCTTTCTTT	CASLASGDTEAFF
NA	TRBV19	TRBJ2-1	TRBD2	TGTGCCAGTACCGGACTAGCGGGAAACAATGAGCAGTTCTTC	CASTGLAGNNEQFF
NA	TRBV27	TRBJ2-7	TRBD1	TGTGCCAGCAGTTTTACCGGGACAGGGGGCTACGAGCAGTACTTC	CASSFTGTGGYEQYF
NA	TRBV5-6	TRBJ1-5	NA	TGTGCCAGCAGCCCCCCGGAGGGCCAGCCCCAGCATTTT	CASSPPEGQPQHF
NA	TRBV27	TRBJ2-1	TRBD2	TGTGCCAGCAGTCGGGGACTAGCGGGAGGCTGGATAAACAATGAGCAGTTCTTC	CASSRGLAGGWINNEQFF
NA	TRBV11-3	TRBJ2-3	NA	TGTGCCAGCAGCTCAAAGACAATCATGGATACGCAGTATTTT	CASSSKTIMDTQYF
NA	TRBV5-1	TRBJ2-7	NA	TGCGCCAGCAGCTGGGGGGACATGAGCTCCTACGAGCAGTACTTC	CASSWGDMSSYEQYF
NA	TRBV11-2	TRBJ2-7	NA	TGTGCCAGCAGCATAACGGGGCAGGGAGTGGGCTACGAGCAGTACTTC	CASSITGQGVGYEQYF
NA	TRBV3-1	TRBJ1-6	NA	TGTGCCAGCAGCCAAGATAAGGACAGAAGTTATTCACCCCTCCACTTT	CASSQDKDRSYSPLHF
NA	TRBV27	TRBJ2-7	TRBD1	TGTGCCAGCAGCGCCCGGGACAGACCCTCCTACGAGCAGTACTTC	CASSARDRPSYEQYF
NA	TRBV4-1	TRBJ1-3	NA	TGCGCCAGCAGCCAACCTCAGGGATCTGGAAACACCATATATTTT	CASSQPQGSGNTIYF
NA	TRBV29-1	TRBJ2-7	NA	TGCAGCGTTCTTCTCGGAGAGTTCTCCTACGAGCAGTACTTC	CSVLLGEFSYEQYF
NA	TRBV5-6	TRBJ2-5	NA	TGTGCCAGCAGCTTGGCGGCGGAGACCCAGTACTTC	CASSLAAETQYF
NA	TRBV7-6	TRBJ2-1	NA	TGTGCCAGCAGCCCGGAGATGAATGGGTGGGAGTCCAATGAGCAGTTCTTC	CASSPEMNGWESNEQFF
NA	TRBV15	TRBJ2-5	NA	TGTGCCACCAGCAGAGACTCGATACCGGGACCACAAGAGACCCAGTACTTC	CATSRDSIPGPQETQYF